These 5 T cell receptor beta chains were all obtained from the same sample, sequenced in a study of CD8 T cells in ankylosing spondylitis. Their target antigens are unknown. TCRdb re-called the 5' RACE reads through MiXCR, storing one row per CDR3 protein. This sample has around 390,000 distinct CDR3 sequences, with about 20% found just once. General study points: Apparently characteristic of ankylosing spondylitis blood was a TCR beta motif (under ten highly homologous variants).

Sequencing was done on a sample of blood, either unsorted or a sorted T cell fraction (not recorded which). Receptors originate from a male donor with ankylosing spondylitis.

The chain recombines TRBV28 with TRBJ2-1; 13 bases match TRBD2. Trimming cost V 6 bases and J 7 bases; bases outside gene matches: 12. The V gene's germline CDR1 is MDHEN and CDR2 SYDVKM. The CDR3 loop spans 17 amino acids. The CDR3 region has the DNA TGTGCCAGCAGATTACCCGGACTAGCGGGAGAGGGGAATGAGCAGTTCTTC. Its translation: CASRLPGLAGEGNEQFF.

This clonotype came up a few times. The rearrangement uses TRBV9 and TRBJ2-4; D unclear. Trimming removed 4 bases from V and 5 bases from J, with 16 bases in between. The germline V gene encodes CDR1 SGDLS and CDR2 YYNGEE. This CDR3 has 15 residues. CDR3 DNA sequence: TGTGCCAGCAGCCCGTCCGTAGGTTTGGAAAACATTCAGTACTTC. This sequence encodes CASSPSVGLENIQYF.

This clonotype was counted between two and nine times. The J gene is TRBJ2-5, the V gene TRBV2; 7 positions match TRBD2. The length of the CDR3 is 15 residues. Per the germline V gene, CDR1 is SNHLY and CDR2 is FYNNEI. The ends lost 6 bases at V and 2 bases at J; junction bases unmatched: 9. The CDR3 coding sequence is TGTGCCAGCAGCGCGTTGGAGGGACTACAAGAGACCCAGTACTTC. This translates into CASSALEGLQETQYF.

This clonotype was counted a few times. The CDR3 protein is CASSFLTLGQPQHF. CDR3 DNA: TGTGCCAGCAGTTTTCTAACCTTAGGACAGCCCCAGCATTTT. This chain links TRBV12-3 or TRBV12-4 with TRBJ1-5, with D hard to call. V lost 3 bases and J 7 bases, leaving 13 bases between the germline ends. CDR3 length: 14 amino acids.

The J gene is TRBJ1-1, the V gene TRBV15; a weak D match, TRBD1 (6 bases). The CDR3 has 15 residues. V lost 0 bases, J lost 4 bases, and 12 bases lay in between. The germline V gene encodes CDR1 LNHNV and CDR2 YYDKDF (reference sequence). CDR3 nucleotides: TGTGCCACCAGCAGAGATATATCAGGGGCCACTGAAGCTTTCTTT. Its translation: CATSRDISGATEAFF.